A selection of T cell receptor beta chains follows, all from one sample in a study of regulatory dendritic cells for organ transplantation. Some clones are missing from TCRdb's copy, which holds only in-frame ones; the method was immunoSEQ multiplex PCR. The data contain more than 35,000 clones, about 89% of them singletons. Sequencing was carried out using naive CD8+ T cells from blood. These receptor sequences come from a human donor in good health. Each CDR3 is given with its conserved first and last residue. A D gene is named only where the DNA matches it firmly.

V gene,J gene,D gene,CDR3 protein,CDR3 DNA
TRBV19,TRBJ1-1,.,CASSMNIFHTEAFF,TGTGCCAGTAGTATGAATATTTTCCACACTGAAGCTTTCTTT
TRBV4-1,TRBJ1-5,TRBD1,CASRPTGVGNQPQHF,TGCGCCAGCAGGCCGACAGGGGTGGGCAATCAGCCCCAGCATTTT
TRBV6-5,TRBJ2-3,.,CASSYSIRGSTQYF,TGTGCCAGCAGTTACTCGATCAGGGGATCTACGCAGTATTTT
TRBV5-8,TRBJ2-5,.,CASSPRTVLGQETQYF,TGTGCCAGCAGCCCAAGGACTGTGCTTGGTCAAGAGACCCAGTACTTC
TRBV10-3,TRBJ1-1,.,CAIHPGPADHTEAFF,TGTGCCATCCACCCGGGACCCGCAGACCACACTGAAGCTTTCTTT
TRBV19,TRBJ1-6,.,CASSIQGLGYSPLHF,TGTGCCAGTAGTATACAGGGTCTGGGTTATTCACCCCTCCACTTT
TRBV19,TRBJ2-7,.,CASSLGTVPEQYF,TGTGCCAGTAGTCTCGGGACTGTCCCCGAGCAGTACTTC
TRBV6-6,TRBJ1-3,.,CASSVGDYTIYF,TGTGCCAGCAGTGTCGGGGACTACACCATATATTTT
TRBV6-5,TRBJ2-1,.,CASSSGLLNEQFF,TGTGCCAGCAGTTCGGGACTTCTCAATGAGCAGTTCTTC
TRBV4-3,TRBJ2-1,.,CASSQDRWGRLNEQFF,TGCGCCAGCAGCCAAGATAGGTGGGGGCGACTCAATGAGCAGTTCTTC